This is a list of T cell receptor beta chains from one sample in a study of cytomegalovirus exposure and HLA in healthy donors. Measured with immunoSEQ multiplex PCR; TCRdb has only the in-frame clones, and not every one. Found here are approximately 140,000 clones, about 75% of them singletons; the top ten hold 3.3%. Sequencing used PBMCs. These receptors all stem from a man aged 40-49 years in good health and CMV-seronegative. Each CDR3 is given with its conserved first and last residue. Fields, in order: V gene, D gene, J gene, clone size, CDR3 DNA, CDR3 protein. The D gene is left open where the match is weak. Not all rows give a size; the values are once, few, many and, for expanded clones, a class.

>TRBV7-2|TRBD1|TRBJ2-5|-
TGTGCCAGCAGCTTATACTTCAGGGGGCTCGGCGAGACCCAGTACTTC
CASSLYFRGLGETQYF
>TRBV5-1|-|TRBJ2-3|-
TGCGCCAGCAGCTGGGACTTCTACACAGATACGCAGTATTTT
CASSWDFYTDTQYF
>TRBV29-1|TRBD1|TRBJ2-7|-
TGCAGCGCTACAGGGGGAGGCTTCTACGAGCAGTACTTC
CSATGGGFYEQYF
>TRBV6-5|TRBD1|TRBJ2-7|-
TGTGCCAGCAGTAACACCGGGACAGCGGCTTACGAGCAGTACTTC
CASSNTGTAAYEQYF
>TRBV20-1|-|TRBJ1-2|few
TGCAGCGGGGTGAGCGGCTATGGCTACACCTTC
CSGVSGYGYTF
>TRBV5-5|-|TRBJ1-4|-
TGTGCCAGCAGCTTGGCCATGGGGGACACCCAGGGGAAACTGTTTTTT
CASSLAMGDTQGKLFF
>TRBV6-4|TRBD1|TRBJ1-1|-
TGTGCCAGCAGTGAGAGGGGGACAGGGTCTTTCTTGACTGAAGCTTTCTTT
CASSERGTGSFLTEAFF
>TRBV29-1|-|TRBJ1-1|-
TGCAGCGCAATCATGAACACTGAAGCTTTCTTT
CSAIMNTEAFF
>TRBV7-8|TRBD1|TRBJ2-7|-
TGTGCCAGCAGCTTCAGACAGGGCGACGAGCAGTACTTC
CASSFRQGDEQYF
>TRBV6-1|-|TRBJ2-5|few
TGTGCCAGCAGTAAGAGCCCCGACAGCCAAGAGACCCAGTACTTC
CASSKSPDSQETQYF
>TRBV7-3|-|TRBJ2-2|-
TGTGCCAGCAGCTGGGCAGGGGCGAACACCGGGGAGCTGTTTTTT
CASSWAGANTGELFF
>TRBV7-2|TRBD1|TRBJ2-7|-
TGTGCCAGCAGCCAGGACAGGGGGGCTTCCTACGAGCAGTACTTC
CASSQDRGASYEQYF
>TRBV21-1|-|TRBJ1-1|-
TGTGCCAGCAGCCCCCGCCAGACAGGGTGTGAGGTCGCTGAAGCTTTCTTT
CASSPRQTGCEVAEAFF
>TRBV7-9|-|TRBJ2-4|-
TGTGCCAGCAGCCGTTACGAACGGGTTGGGGCCAAAAACATTCAGTACTTC
CASSRYERVGAKNIQYF
>TRBV5-1|-|TRBJ1-1|few
TGCGCCAGCAGCTTGGGGGGACAGAACACTGAAGCTTTCTTT
CASSLGGQNTEAFF
>TRBV27|TRBD1|TRBJ1-5|-
TGTGCCAGCAGTTTAACAGGGACAGGGAATCAGCCCCAGCATTTT
CASSLTGTGNQPQHF
>TRBV7-3|TRBD1|TRBJ1-2|-
TGTGCCAGCAGCTGGACCGGGGGACAGGATACCTATGGCTACACCTTC
CASSWTGGQDTYGYTF
>TRBV19|TRBD1|TRBJ1-2|once
TGTGCCAGTGCCGAGGGGGCCTCTGGCTACACCTTC
CASAEGASGYTF
>TRBV11-2|-|TRBJ1-6|once
TGTGCCAGCAGCTTAGACGGGGGATGGTCACCCCTCCACTTT
CASSLDGGWSPLHF
>TRBV5-6|-|TRBJ2-1|-
TGTGCCAGCAGCTTGAAGTGGAGCTCCTACAATGAGCAGTTCTTC
CASSLKWSSYNEQFF
>TRBV11-2|TRBD1|TRBJ2-7|-
TGTGCCAGCAGCTTAGGACGGGACAGGGATCTCGAGCAGTACTTC
CASSLGRDRDLEQYF
>TRBV4-3|-|TRBJ1-4|few
TGCGCCAGCAGCCAGGGTAGCACTAATGAAAAACTGTTTTTT
CASSQGSTNEKLFF
>TRBV7-2|-|TRBJ2-2|-
TGTGCCAGCAGCTCGGGACTTACAAACACCGGGGAGCTGTTTTTT
CASSSGLTNTGELFF
>TRBV7-2|-|TRBJ2-7|-
TGTGCCAGCAGCCAAGGGCTCTCGGGAGAGCAGTACTTC
CASSQGLSGEQYF
>TRBV9|-|TRBJ2-5|-
TGTGCCAGCAGCCTCACAACAAGTCCCTACCAAGAGACCCAGTACTTC
CASSLTTSPYQETQYF
>TRBV4-1|TRBD1|TRBJ1-2|-
TGCGCCAGCAGCCAAGAATCCAGGGGGCAGAAGTGCGGCTACACCTTC
CASSQESRGQKCGYTF
>TRBV7-3|TRBD1|TRBJ1-2|-
TGTGCCAGCAGCCCTACAGGGGCGCAGGGGGATGGCTACACCTTC
CASSPTGAQGDGYTF
>TRBV28|-|TRBJ2-1|-
TGTGCCAGTAGTACTAGGGCACTCCCCGCTTACAATGAGCAGTTCTTC
CASSTRALPAYNEQFF
>TRBV29-1|TRBD1|TRBJ2-3|once
TGCAGCGTGGCCGAAACGGGCAGGGGGCGGTCAGATACGCAGTATTTT
CSVAETGRGRSDTQYF
>TRBV18|-|TRBJ2-7|-
TGTGCCAGCTCACCAGTCTCCCCCTCGGCGGCCGAGCAGTACTTC
CASSPVSPSAAEQYF
>TRBV11-3|TRBD2|TRBJ2-1|-
TGTGCCAGCAGCTCTGGACTAGCGGGGGGGCGTGGGGATAATGAGCAGTTCTTC
CASSSGLAGGRGDNEQFF
>TRBV2|TRBD1|TRBJ1-2|-
TGTGCCAGCAGTGAATTCGGACAGGACCTAAACTATGGCTACACCTTC
CASSEFGQDLNYGYTF
>TRBV2|TRBD1|TRBJ1-5|-
TGTGCCAACAGCCCAGGGGGTTGGAGCAATCAGCCCCAGCATTTT
CANSPGGWSNQPQHF
>TRBV4-3|TRBD1|TRBJ1-2|-
TGCGCCAGCAGCCAAGCCGTGGGTCAGGGGGGTGGCTATGGCTACACCTTC
CASSQAVGQGGGYGYTF
>TRBV4-2|TRBD1|TRBJ1-1|-
TGTGCCAGCAGCCAGCCGACAGGGGAAGGTCAAGCTTTCTTT
CASSQPTGEGQAFF
>TRBV5-5|TRBD1|TRBJ1-5|-
TGTGCCAGCAGCTCGGGACAGCCAAATCAGCCCCAGCATTTT
CASSSGQPNQPQHF
>TRBV5-4|-|TRBJ1-1|-
TGTGCCAGCAGCCAGGCACCAGAGAACACTGAAGCTTTCTTT
CASSQAPENTEAFF
>TRBV4-3|TRBD2|TRBJ2-3|-
TGCGCCAGCAGCCAAGAGCTCAGGCGGGGGGGCCCAGATACGCAGTATTTT
CASSQELRRGGPDTQYF
>TRBV9|-|TRBJ2-5|-
TGTGCCAGCAGCGTAGAGGTGACAGAAGAGACCCAGTACTTC
CASSVEVTEETQYF
>TRBV10-3|-|TRBJ1-5|-
TGTGCCATCAGTGATAATAATCAGCCCCAGCATTTT
CAISDNNQPQHF
>TRBV5-1|TRBD2|TRBJ2-3|-
TGCGCCAGCAGCTTTAGCGGGGAACGCACAGATACGCAGTATTTT
CASSFSGERTDTQYF
>TRBV18|-|TRBJ2-1|-
TGTGCCAGCTCACCATCAGCAGGCAATGAGCAGTTCTTC
CASSPSAGNEQFF
>TRBV28|TRBD1|TRBJ2-7|-
TGTGCCAGCAGCTCCACACCCGGACAGGGTCGCTACGAGCAGTACTTC
CASSSTPGQGRYEQYF
>TRBV16|TRBD2|TRBJ2-1|-
TGTGCCAGCAGCCGACACGTCGGGACTAGCGGTTACAATGAGCAGTTCTTC
CASSRHVGTSGYNEQFF
>TRBV9|TRBD1|TRBJ1-6|-
TGTGCCAGCAGCGCACCACAGGGGTACTCTAATTCACCCCTCCACTTT
CASSAPQGYSNSPLHF
>TRBV29-1|TRBD1|TRBJ2-1|-
TGCAGCGTTGAAGATGACAGGGGGGCTGAGCAGTTCTTC
CSVEDDRGAEQFF
>TRBV4-3|TRBD2|TRBJ2-1|-
TGCGCCAGCAGTCCGGGACTAGCTTCCAATGAGCAGTTCTTC
CASSPGLASNEQFF
>TRBV5-6|TRBD1|TRBJ2-2|-
TGTGCCAGCAGCAGGGACAGCTGGCCAGCCGCGAACACCGGGGAGCTGTTTTTT
CASSRDSWPAANTGELFF